This T cell receptor beta chain derives from a study of blood T cells in healthy people across ages. This CDR3 is built from 14 residues. Germline-derived CDR1 and CDR2 are SGHDT and YYEEEE. The V and J ends lost 3 bases and 5 bases respectively, with 14 bases between them. The authors ran a second PCR of 7 to 11 cycles using a sample-barcoded 5' primer and a J-beta primer mix. Carrying 12 random nucleotides, a template-switch adaptor labeled each individual cDNA molecule. Each CDR3 protein gets one entry after TCRdb re-called the 5' RACE reads with MiXCR. The sample carries under 2,000,000 distinct CDR3 sequences, less than 50% recorded once.

The chain uses TRBV5-6 and TRBJ1-2; tentative D call: TRBD1 (6 bases). Sample: blood. The receptor comes from a woman aged 40 to 50 in good health. Here the CDR3 DNA reads TGTGCCAGCAGCTCCCTGGGAAGGGGGTATGGCTACACCTTC. The encoded protein is CASSSLGRGYGYTF. Complete variable domain (other parts from reference TRBV5-6 and TRBJ1-2): DAGVTQSPTHLIKTRGQQVTLRCSPKSGHDTVSWYQQALGQGPQFIFQYYEEEERQRGNFPDRFSGHQFPNYSSELNVNALLLGDSALYLCASSSLGRGYGYTFGSGTRLTVV.